A selection of T cell receptor beta chains follows, all from one sample in a study of T cells in Graves' hyperthyroidism and ophthalmopathy. Each CDR3 protein gets one entry after TCRdb re-called the multiplex PCR reads with MiXCR. This sample carries approximately 690,000 distinct CDR3 sequences, under 25% of them seen once, and the ten largest clones take over 30%. The specimen was blood. All receptors derive from a man between 25 and 39 years old with Graves' ophthalmopathy. Each CDR3 is given with its conserved first and last residue. Fields, in order: D gene, clone size, J gene, V gene, CDR3 protein, CDR3 DNA. D genes are given only for firm matches. Clone size is shown for a subset of rows, as once, few, many or a class of expanded clone.

D: -
size: -
J: TRBJ2-3
V: TRBV19
CDR3: CASSIEDLADTQYF
DNA: TGTGCCAGTAGTATCGAGGACCTCGCAGATACGCAGTATTTT

D: -
size: many
J: TRBJ2-7
V: TRBV27
CDR3: CASSPSQQLSYEQYF
DNA: TGTGCCAGCAGTCCTTCGCAGCAGTTATCCTACGAGCAGTACTTC

D: TRBD1
size: many
J: TRBJ2-3
V: TRBV6-1
CDR3: CASSRQGSTDTQYF
DNA: TGTGCCAGCAGCCGACAGGGGAGCACAGATACGCAGTATTTT

D: -
size: many
J: TRBJ2-2
V: TRBV30
CDR3: CAWRPNGELFF
DNA: TGTGCCTGGAGACCTAACGGGGAGCTGTTTTTT

D: TRBD1
size: -
J: TRBJ2-1
V: TRBV20-1
CDR3: CSAYQGQINEQFF
DNA: TGCAGTGCTTATCAGGGACAGATCAATGAGCAGTTCTTC

D: TRBD2
size: -
J: TRBJ2-1
V: TRBV5-5
CDR3: CASSLEGLAGLYNEQFF
DNA: TGTGCCAGCAGCTTGGAGGGGCTAGCGGGACTTTACAATGAGCAGTTCTTC

D: -
size: -
J: TRBJ1-1
V: TRBV4-1
CDR3: CASSQYGGWGTEAFF
DNA: TGCGCCAGCAGCCAGTATGGGGGCTGGGGCACTGAAGCTTTCTTT

D: -
size: few
J: TRBJ1-2
V: TRBV9
CDR3: CASSGGNRSYGYTF
DNA: TGTGCCAGCAGTGGGGGGAACAGGAGCTATGGCTACACCTTC

D: TRBD2
size: few
J: TRBJ2-4
V: TRBV6-1
CDR3: CASSGRGAAKNIQYF
DNA: TGTGCCAGCAGCGGGCGGGGGGCCGCCAAAAACATTCAGTACTTC

D: TRBD2
size: few
J: TRBJ2-5
V: TRBV7-2
CDR3: CASSQEEGLAPGAVETQYF
DNA: TGTGCCAGCAGCCAAGAAGAGGGACTAGCCCCGGGAGCGGTGGAGACCCAGTACTTC

D: -
size: many
J: TRBJ2-2
V: TRBV2
CDR3: CASSGVGTGELFF
DNA: TGTGCCAGCAGTGGAGTTGGAACCGGGGAGCTGTTTTTT

D: -
size: many
J: TRBJ1-1
V: TRBV11-2
CDR3: CASSLGGGTPNTEAFF
DNA: TGTGCCAGCAGCTTAGGAGGTGGGACACCGAACACTGAAGCTTTCTTT

D: TRBD2
size: few
J: TRBJ2-7
V: TRBV7-2
CDR3: CASTHRGGGQTYEQYF
DNA: TGTGCCAGCACCCATCGGGGCGGGGGGCAAACCTACGAGCAGTACTTC

D: -
size: -
J: TRBJ2-7
V: TRBV5-1
CDR3: CASSGDTDYEQYF
DNA: TGCGCCAGCAGCGGGGACACAGACTACGAGCAGTACTTC

D: TRBD2
size: -
J: TRBJ2-1
V: TRBV6-2/TRBV6-3
CDR3: CASRGGTSGTTYNEQFF
DNA: TGTGCCAGCAGGGGAGGGACTAGCGGGACGACCTACAATGAGCAGTTCTTC

D: -
size: many
J: TRBJ1-5
V: TRBV28
CDR3: CASSLNGDNQPQHF
DNA: TGTGCCAGCAGTTTAAACGGCGACAATCAGCCCCAGCATTTT

D: -
size: many
J: TRBJ2-1
V: TRBV12-5
CDR3: CAIGQSSYNEQFF
DNA: TGTGCTATCGGACAGAGCTCCTACAATGAGCAGTTCTTC

D: TRBD1
size: few
J: TRBJ2-2
V: TRBV6-1
CDR3: CASKGQGLPGELFF
DNA: TGTGCCAGCAAGGGACAGGGGCTGCCCGGGGAGCTGTTTTTT

D: -
size: many
J: TRBJ2-7
V: TRBV11-2
CDR3: CASSRMGNEQYF
DNA: TGTGCCAGCAGCCGAATGGGCAACGAGCAGTACTTC

D: -
size: -
J: TRBJ2-7
V: TRBV10-3
CDR3: CAISPRAYEQYF
DNA: TGTGCCATCAGTCCCCGGGCCTACGAGCAGTACTTC

D: TRBD2
size: -
J: TRBJ2-3
V: TRBV24-1
CDR3: CATSVTLAGGSDTQYF
DNA: TGTGCCACCAGTGTTACCTTAGCGGGAGGGTCAGATACGCAGTATTTT

D: TRBD1
size: many
J: TRBJ2-3
V: TRBV27
CDR3: CASRGQGTDTQYF
DNA: TGTGCCAGCAGAGGACAGGGCACAGATACGCAGTATTTT

D: TRBD1
size: -
J: TRBJ1-5
V: TRBV5-6
CDR3: CASSFGTGANQPQHF
DNA: TGTGCCAGCAGCTTTGGGACAGGGGCCAATCAGCCCCAGCATTTT

D: TRBD2
size: -
J: TRBJ2-5
V: TRBV4-3
CDR3: CASSQEGGKPGLAAYVTQYF
DNA: TGCGCCAGCAGCCAAGAAGGGGGTAAACCGGGACTAGCGGCCTATGTAACCCAGTACTTC

D: TRBD1
size: few
J: TRBJ1-2
V: TRBV7-9
CDR3: CASSMTGGGSGYTF
DNA: TGTGCCAGCAGTATGACAGGGGGGGGATCTGGCTACACCTTC

D: -
size: few
J: TRBJ1-2
V: TRBV4-2
CDR3: CASSQLGSGDGYTF
DNA: TGTGCCAGCAGCCAACTAGGGAGTGGAGATGGCTACACCTTC

D: -
size: -
J: TRBJ2-7
V: TRBV10-2
CDR3: CASSDEDNRYSYEQYF
DNA: TGCGCCAGCAGCGATGAGGACAACCGCTACTCCTACGAGCAGTACTTC